The rows below give T cell receptor beta chains drawn from one sample of a study of control samples from healthy donors and cancer patients. TCRdb keeps only in-frame clones here, not all; method: immunoSEQ multiplex PCR. The repertoire consists of 150,000 or so clones, with approximately 93% occurring once and the leading ten covering 5% to 6.5%. Sequencing was performed on blood. Source of these receptors: a man in his forties in good health. Both conserved end residues are part of each CDR3. A D gene is named only where the DNA matches it firmly. Clone size is shown for a subset of rows, as once, few, many or a class of expanded clone.

size	V	D	J	DNA	CDR3
.	TRBV27	.	TRBJ1-2	TGTGCCAGCAGTTTATCGGGGAACCCCTACTATGGCTACACCTTC	CASSLSGNPYYGYTF
once	TRBV19	.	TRBJ1-1	TGTGCCAGTAGTATGTGGAGGAGTGGGGCTTTCTTT	CASSMWRSGAFF
.	TRBV28	TRBD1	TRBJ2-7	TGTGCCAGCAGTTCTCAGATAGGGACAGGGGGCTACGAGCAGTACTTC	CASSSQIGTGGYEQYF
.	TRBV19	TRBD2	TRBJ2-3	TGTGCCAGTAGTCCGCCGGGACTAGCGACAGATACGCAGTATTTT	CASSPPGLATDTQYF
.	TRBV5-1	.	TRBJ1-1	TGCGCCAGCAGAGGCCGATTGAACACTGAAGCTTTCTTT	CASRGRLNTEAFF
.	TRBV11-2	TRBD1	TRBJ1-1	TGTGCCAGCAGCTCGGACAGGGGGAACACTGAAGCTTTCTTT	CASSSDRGNTEAFF
.	TRBV3-1/TRBV3-2	TRBD1	TRBJ1-2	TGTGCCAGCAGCCCGACAGGGTCTTATGGCTACACCTTC	CASSPTGSYGYTF
.	TRBV27	.	TRBJ1-2	TGTGCCAGCAGTCCCCGGGGCTATGGCTACACCTTC	CASSPRGYGYTF
.	TRBV5-1	.	TRBJ2-3	TGCGCCAGCAGCTTGGCGGCAGAATCAGATACGCAGTATTTT	CASSLAAESDTQYF
once	TRBV18	.	TRBJ2-5	TGTGCCAGCTCACCCAACTTGGGGGAAGAGACCCAGTACTTC	CASSPNLGEETQYF
.	TRBV2	TRBD1	TRBJ1-1	TGTGCCAGCAGTGAGGGGGACAGATCTTCGAACACTGAAGCTTTCTTT	CASSEGDRSSNTEAFF
.	TRBV24-1	.	TRBJ1-5	TGTGCCACCAGTCTAGGGGGGAGCAATCAGCCCCAGCATTTT	CATSLGGSNQPQHF
.	TRBV27	.	TRBJ2-1	TGTGCCAGCAGTTTATCCCCCAATGCAGAGCAGTTCTTC	CASSLSPNAEQFF
.	TRBV19	TRBD1	TRBJ1-6	TGTGCCAGTAGCCCAGGGGGGAGCTCCTATAATTCACCCCTCCACTTT	CASSPGGSSYNSPLHF
once	TRBV30	.	TRBJ1-5	TGTGTCTGGACTCGAGGGATCGGCAATCAGCCCCAGCATTTT	CVWTRGIGNQPQHF
.	TRBV11-2	.	TRBJ1-2	TGTGCCAGCAGCTTTTTCCCCAGTGACTATGGCTACACCTTC	CASSFFPSDYGYTF
.	TRBV6-1	.	TRBJ1-1	TGTGCCAGCAGTGAGACCCGGTTTGAAGCTTTCTTT	CASSETRFEAFF
.	TRBV24-1	.	TRBJ2-3	TGTGCCACCAGTGATTCACGACAAAGCACAGATACGCAGTATTTT	CATSDSRQSTDTQYF
.	TRBV5-1	.	TRBJ2-7	TGCGCCAGCAGCTTGTTCCAGGGCGTCAGCTCCTACGAGCAGTACTTC	CASSLFQGVSSYEQYF
.	TRBV27	.	TRBJ1-1	TGTGCCAGCAACCCATTTTGGGGAGTCACTGAAGCTTTCTTT	CASNPFWGVTEAFF
.	TRBV5-1	.	TRBJ2-3	TGCGCCAGCAGCTTGGGGCAGGGCGGACCAGATACGCAGTATTTT	CASSLGQGGPDTQYF
.	TRBV3-1/TRBV3-2	TRBD1	TRBJ1-5	TGTGCCAGCAGCCCCCACAGGGGAAAGCAGCCCCAGCATTTT	CASSPHRGKQPQHF
.	TRBV2	.	TRBJ2-5	TGTGCCAGCAAGGAATTAGAGACCCAGTACTTC	CASKELETQYF
.	TRBV6-5	TRBD2	TRBJ2-3	TGTGCCAGCAGTTGGACTAGCGGGGTAGGAGATACGCAGTATTTT	CASSWTSGVGDTQYF
few	TRBV10-3	.	TRBJ1-2	TGTGCCATCAGTGAGTCGATGTTCTCCTCGGGGGGCTACACCTTC	CAISESMFSSGGYTF
.	TRBV28	.	TRBJ2-5	TGTGCCAGCAGTTTAACAGGGGGGGTCCAAGAGACCCAGTACTTC	CASSLTGGVQETQYF
.	TRBV6-6	.	TRBJ1-1	TGTGCCAGCAGTCGCCGGAGGACGGGTTCACCGGGGAACACTGAAGCTTTCTTT	CASSRRRTGSPGNTEAFF
.	TRBV5-4	TRBD1	TRBJ1-1	TGTGCCAGCAGCTTGGTGAGGGGGCGCAACACTGAAGCTTTCTTT	CASSLVRGRNTEAFF